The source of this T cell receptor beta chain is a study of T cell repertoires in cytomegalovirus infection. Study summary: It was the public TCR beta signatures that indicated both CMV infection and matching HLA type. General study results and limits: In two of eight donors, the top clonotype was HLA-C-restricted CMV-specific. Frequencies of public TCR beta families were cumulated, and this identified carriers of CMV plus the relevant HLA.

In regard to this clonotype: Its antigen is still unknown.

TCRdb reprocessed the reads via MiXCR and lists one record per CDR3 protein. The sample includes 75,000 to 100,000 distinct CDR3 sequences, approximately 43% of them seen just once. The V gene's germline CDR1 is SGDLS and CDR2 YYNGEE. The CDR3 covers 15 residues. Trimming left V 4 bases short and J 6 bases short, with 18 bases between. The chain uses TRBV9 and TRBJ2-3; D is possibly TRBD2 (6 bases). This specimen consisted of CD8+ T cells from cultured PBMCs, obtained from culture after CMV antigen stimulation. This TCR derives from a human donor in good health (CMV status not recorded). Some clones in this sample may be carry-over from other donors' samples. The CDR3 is CASSPEGLIKDTQYF. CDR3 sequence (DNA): TGTGCCAGCAGCCCTGAGGGACTCATCAAGGATACGCAGTATTTT. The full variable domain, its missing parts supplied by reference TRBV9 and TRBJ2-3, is DSGVTQTPKHLITATGQRVTLRCSPRSGDLSVYWYQQSLDQGLQFLIQYYNGEERAKGNILERFSAQQFPDLHSELNLSSLELGDSALYFCASSPEGLIKDTQYFGPGTRLTVL.